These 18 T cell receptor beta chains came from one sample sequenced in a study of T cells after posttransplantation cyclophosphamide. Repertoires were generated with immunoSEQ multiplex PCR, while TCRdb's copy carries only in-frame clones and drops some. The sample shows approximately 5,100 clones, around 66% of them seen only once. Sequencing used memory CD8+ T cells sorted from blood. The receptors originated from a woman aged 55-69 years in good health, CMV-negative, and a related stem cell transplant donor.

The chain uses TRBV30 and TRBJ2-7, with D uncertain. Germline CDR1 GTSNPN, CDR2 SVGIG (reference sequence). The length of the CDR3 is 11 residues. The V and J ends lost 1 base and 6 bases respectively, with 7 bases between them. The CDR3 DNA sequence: TGTGCCTGGAGTGGCAAGCGCGAGCAGTACTTC. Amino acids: CAWSGKREQYF. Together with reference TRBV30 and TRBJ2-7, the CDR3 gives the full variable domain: SQTIHQWPATLVQPVGSPLSLECTVEGTSNPNLYWYRQAAGRGLQLLFYSVGIGQISSEVPQNLSASRPQDRQFILSSKKLLLSDSGFYLCAWSGKREQYFGPGTRLTVT.

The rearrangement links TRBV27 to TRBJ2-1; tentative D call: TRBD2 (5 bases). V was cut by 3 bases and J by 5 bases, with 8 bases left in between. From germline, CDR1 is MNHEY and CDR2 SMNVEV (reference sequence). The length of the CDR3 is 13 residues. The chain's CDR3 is CASSLSGNNEQFF. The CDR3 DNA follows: TGTGCCAGCAGTTTGTCCGGGAACAATGAGCAGTTCTTC.

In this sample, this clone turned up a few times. The CDR3 nucleotides read TGTGCCAGCAGCGGTGGGACAGCAGCAACTAATGAAAAACTGTTTTTT. Protein sequence: CASSGGTAATNEKLFF. The V call is TRBV7-8, the J call TRBJ1-4, with 7 nucleotides matching TRBD1. The CDR3 length is 16 residues. Germline V gene lookup returns CDR1 SGHVS and CDR2 FQNEAQ. The V segment lost 5 bases and the J segment 0 bases; nucleotides outside the gene matches: 6.

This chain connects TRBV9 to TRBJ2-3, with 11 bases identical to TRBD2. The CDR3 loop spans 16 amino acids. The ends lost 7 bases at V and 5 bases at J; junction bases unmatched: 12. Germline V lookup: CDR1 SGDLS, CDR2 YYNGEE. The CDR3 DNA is TGTGCCAGCTCCCCTCTTTTAGCGGGGGGGGGAGATACGCAGTATTTT. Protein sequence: CASSPLLAGGGDTQYF.

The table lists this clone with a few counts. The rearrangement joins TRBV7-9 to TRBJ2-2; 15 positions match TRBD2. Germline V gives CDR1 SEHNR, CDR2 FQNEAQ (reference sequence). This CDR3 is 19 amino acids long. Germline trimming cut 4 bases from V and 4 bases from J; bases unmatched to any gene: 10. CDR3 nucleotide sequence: TGTGCCAGCAGCTCTTCTTGGACTAGCGGGAGGGGAGGCACCGGGGAGCTGTTTTTT. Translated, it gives CASSSSWTSGRGGTGELFF.

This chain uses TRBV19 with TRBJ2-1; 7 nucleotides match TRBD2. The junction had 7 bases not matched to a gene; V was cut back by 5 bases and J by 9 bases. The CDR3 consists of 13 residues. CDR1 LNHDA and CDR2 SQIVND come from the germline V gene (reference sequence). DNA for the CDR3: TGTGCCAGTAGTGGATTAGCGGGCAGTGAGCAGTTCTTC. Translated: CASSGLAGSEQFF.

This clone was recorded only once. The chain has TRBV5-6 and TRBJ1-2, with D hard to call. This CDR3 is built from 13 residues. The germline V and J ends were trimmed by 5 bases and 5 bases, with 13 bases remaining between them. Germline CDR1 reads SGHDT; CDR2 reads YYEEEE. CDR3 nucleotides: TGTGCCAGCAGTCTTAAAACTTCGTATGGCTACACCTTC. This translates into CASSLKTSYGYTF.

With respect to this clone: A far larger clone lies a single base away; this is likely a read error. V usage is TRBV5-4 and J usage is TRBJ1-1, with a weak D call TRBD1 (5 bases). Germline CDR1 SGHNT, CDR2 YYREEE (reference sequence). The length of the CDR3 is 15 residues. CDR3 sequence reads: CASSLASGVNTKAFF. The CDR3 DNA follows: TGTGCCAGCAGCTTGGCCTCGGGGGTGAACACTAAAGCTTTCTTT.

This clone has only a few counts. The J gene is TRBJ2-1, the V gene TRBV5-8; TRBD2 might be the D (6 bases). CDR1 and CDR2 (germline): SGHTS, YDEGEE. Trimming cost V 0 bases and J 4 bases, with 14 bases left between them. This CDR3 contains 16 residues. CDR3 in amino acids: CASSLAPGGLYNEQFF. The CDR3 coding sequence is TGTGCCAGCAGCTTGGCGCCCGGGGGACTTTACAATGAGCAGTTCTTC.

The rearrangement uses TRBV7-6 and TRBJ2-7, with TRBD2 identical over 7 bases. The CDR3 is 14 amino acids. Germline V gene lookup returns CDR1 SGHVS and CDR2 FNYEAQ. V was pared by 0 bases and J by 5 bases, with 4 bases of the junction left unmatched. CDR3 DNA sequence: TGTGCCAGCAGCTTAGCTCCAGCGGGAAACGAGCAGTACTTC. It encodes CASSLAPAGNEQYF.

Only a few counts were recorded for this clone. The CDR3, as DNA: TGTGCCAGCAGAACAGGGTCGGCCGGGGAGCTGTTTTTT. Translation gives CASRTGSAGELFF. The V call is TRBV6-5, the J call TRBJ2-2; D is possibly TRBD1 (6 bases). Trimming cost V 6 bases and J 6 bases, with 11 bases left between them. Germline V gene data show CDR1 as MNHEY and CDR2 as SVGAGI. This CDR3 spans 13 amino acids.

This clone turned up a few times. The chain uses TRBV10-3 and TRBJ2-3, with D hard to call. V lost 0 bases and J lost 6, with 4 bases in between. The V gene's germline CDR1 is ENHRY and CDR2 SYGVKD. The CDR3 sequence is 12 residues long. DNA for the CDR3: TGTGCCATCAGTGAGTCGGAGGATACGCAGTATTTT. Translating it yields CAISESEDTQYF.

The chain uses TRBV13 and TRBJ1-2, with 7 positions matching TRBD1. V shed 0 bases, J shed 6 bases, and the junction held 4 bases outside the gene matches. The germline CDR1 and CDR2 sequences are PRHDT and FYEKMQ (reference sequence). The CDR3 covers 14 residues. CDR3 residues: CASSLGTGRNGYTF. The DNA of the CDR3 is TGTGCCAGCAGCTTAGGGACAGGGCGTAATGGCTACACCTTC.

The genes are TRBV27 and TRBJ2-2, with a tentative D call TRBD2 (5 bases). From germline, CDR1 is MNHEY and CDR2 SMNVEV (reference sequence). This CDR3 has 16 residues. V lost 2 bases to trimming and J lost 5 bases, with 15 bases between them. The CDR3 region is CASSLRGWYGTGELFF. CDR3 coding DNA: TGTGCCAGCAGTTTACGAGGGTGGTACGGAACCGGGGAGCTGTTTTTT.

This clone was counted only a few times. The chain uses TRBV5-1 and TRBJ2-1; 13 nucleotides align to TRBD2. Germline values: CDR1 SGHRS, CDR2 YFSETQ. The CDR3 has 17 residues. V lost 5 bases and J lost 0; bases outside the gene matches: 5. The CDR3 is CASRALAGGRSYNEQFF. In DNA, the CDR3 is TGCGCCAGCAGGGCACTAGCGGGAGGGCGCTCCTACAATGAGCAGTTCTTC.

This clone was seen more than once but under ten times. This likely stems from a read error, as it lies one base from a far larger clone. Here the CDR3 reads CATSWDFSNQHQHF. The CDR3 DNA follows: TGTGCCACCAGCTGGGACTTTAGCAATCAGCACCAGCATTTT. V usage is TRBV15 and J usage is TRBJ1-5; D may be TRBD1 (5 bases). This CDR3 comprises 14 residues. CDR1 and CDR2 (germline): LNHNV, YYDKDF (reference sequence). Filled out from reference TRBV15 and TRBJ1-5, the complete variable domain reads DAMVIQNPRYQVTQFGKPVTLSCSQTLNHNVMYWYQQKSSQAPKLLFHYYDKDFNNEADTPDNFQSRRPNTSFCFLDIRSPGLGDTAMYLCATSWDFSNQHQHFGDGTRLSIL.

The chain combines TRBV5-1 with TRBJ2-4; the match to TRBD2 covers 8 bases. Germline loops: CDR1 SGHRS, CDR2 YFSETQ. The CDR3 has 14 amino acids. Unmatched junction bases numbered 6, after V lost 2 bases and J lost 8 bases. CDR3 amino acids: CASSFLAGSDIQYF. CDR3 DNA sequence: TGCGCCAGCAGCTTCCTAGCGGGTTCTGACATTCAGTACTTC.

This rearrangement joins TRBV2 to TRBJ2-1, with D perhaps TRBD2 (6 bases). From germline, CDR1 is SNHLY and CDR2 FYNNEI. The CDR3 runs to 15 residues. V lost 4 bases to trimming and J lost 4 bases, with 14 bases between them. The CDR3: CASSGSEGRYNEQFF. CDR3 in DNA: TGTGCCAGCAGTGGTTCGGAGGGACGTTACAATGAGCAGTTCTTC.